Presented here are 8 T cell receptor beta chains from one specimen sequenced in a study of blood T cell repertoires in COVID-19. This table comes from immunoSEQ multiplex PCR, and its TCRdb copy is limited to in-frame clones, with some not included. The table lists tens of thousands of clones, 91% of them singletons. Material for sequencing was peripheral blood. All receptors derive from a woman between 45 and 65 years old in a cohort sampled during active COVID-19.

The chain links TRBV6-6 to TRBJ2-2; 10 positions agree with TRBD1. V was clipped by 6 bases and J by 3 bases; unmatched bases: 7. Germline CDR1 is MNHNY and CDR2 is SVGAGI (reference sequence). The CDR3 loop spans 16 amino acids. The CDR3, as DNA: TGTGCCAGCAGCTCCGACAGGGGGCTATACACCGGGGAGCTGTTTTTT. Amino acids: CASSSDRGLYTGELFF.

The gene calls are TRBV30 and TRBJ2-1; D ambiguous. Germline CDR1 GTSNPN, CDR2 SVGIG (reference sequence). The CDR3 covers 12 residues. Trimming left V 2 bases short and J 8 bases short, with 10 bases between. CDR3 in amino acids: CAWSPTLDEQFF. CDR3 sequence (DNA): TGTGCCTGGAGTCCTACGTTAGATGAGCAGTTCTTC.

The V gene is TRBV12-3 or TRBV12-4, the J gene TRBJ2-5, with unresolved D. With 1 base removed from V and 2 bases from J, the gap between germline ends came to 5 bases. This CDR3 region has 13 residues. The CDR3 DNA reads TGTGCCAGCAGTTTAGACAGTCAAGAGACCCAGTACTTC. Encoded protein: CASSLDSQETQYF.

The CDR3, as DNA: TGCGCCAGCAGCCAAAGGCTAGCGGGACTTCAAGAGACCCAGTACTTC. It is translated as CASSQRLAGLQETQYF. The genes are TRBV4-1 and TRBJ2-5, with 9 bases aligning to TRBD2. The germline V gene encodes CDR1 MGHRA and CDR2 YSYEKL. The V segment lost 2 bases and the J segment 2 bases; nucleotides outside the gene matches: 6. The CDR3 runs 16 residues.

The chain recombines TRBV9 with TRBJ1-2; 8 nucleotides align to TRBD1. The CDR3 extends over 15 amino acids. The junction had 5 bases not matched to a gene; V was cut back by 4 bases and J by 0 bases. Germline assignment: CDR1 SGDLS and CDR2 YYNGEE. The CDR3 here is CASSKGQGANYGYTF. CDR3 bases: TGTGCCAGCAGCAAAGGACAGGGAGCTAACTATGGCTACACCTTC.

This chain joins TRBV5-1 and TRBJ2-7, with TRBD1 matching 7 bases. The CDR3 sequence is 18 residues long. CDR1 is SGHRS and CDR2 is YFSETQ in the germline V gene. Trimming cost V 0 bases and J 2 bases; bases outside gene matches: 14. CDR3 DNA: TGCGCCAGCAGCTTGGCGCGCCGGGACAGCAGAAACCCCTACGAGCAGTACTTC. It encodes CASSLARRDSRNPYEQYF.

The CDR3 region is CASSLQLRSGQVFYGYTF. Here the CDR3 DNA reads TGCGCCAGCAGCTTGCAGCTTAGATCGGGACAGGTTTTTTATGGCTACACCTTC. The rearrangement joins TRBV5-1 to TRBJ1-2; 8 nucleotides match TRBD1. Germline V gene lookup returns CDR1 SGHRS and CDR2 YFSETQ. V trimming: 1 base; J trimming: 5 bases; junction bases outside the gene matches: 16. The CDR3 length is 18 residues.

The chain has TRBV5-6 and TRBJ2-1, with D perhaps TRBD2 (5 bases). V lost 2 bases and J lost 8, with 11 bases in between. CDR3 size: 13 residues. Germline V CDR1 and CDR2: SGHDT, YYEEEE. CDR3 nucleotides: TGTGCCAGCAGCTTCCCAGCGGTCTATGAGCAGTTCTTC. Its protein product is CASSFPAVYEQFF. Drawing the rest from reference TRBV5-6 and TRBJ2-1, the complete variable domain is DAGVTQSPTHLIKTRGQQVTLRCSPKSGHDTVSWYQQALGQGPQFIFQYYEEEERQRGNFPDRFSGHQFPNYSSELNVNALLLGDSALYLCASSFPAVYEQFFGPGTRLTVL.